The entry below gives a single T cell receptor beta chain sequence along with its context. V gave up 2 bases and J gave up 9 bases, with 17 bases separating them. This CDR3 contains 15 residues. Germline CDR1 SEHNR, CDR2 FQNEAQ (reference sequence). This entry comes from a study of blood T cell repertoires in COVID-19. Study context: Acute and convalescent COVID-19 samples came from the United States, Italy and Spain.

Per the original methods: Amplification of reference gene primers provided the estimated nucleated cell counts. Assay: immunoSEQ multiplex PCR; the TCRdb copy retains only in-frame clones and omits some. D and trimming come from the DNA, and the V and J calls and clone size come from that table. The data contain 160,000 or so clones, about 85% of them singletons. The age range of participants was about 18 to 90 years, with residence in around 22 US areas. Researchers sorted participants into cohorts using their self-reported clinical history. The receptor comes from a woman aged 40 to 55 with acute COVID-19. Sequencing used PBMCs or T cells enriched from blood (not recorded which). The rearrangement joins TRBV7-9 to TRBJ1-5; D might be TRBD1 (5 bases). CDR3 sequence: CASSLSTGVGSPQHF. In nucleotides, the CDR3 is TGTGCCAGCAGCTTATCCACAGGCGTAGGATCGCCCCAGCATTTT.